This T cell receptor (beta chain) was found in a study of T cells in Graves' hyperthyroidism and ophthalmopathy. The study, taken as a whole, reports: The majority of expanded thyroid clonotypes above 0.001 also appeared in blood.

The CDR3 length is 16 residues. With V trimmed by 6 bases and J by 2 bases, 13 bases remained unmatched. Hyperthyroidism in the patients, aged 18 to 65, was newly diagnosed and under 2 months in duration. Regarding this clonotype: What it binds is not known.

Amplification of TCR beta CDR3 regions was performed using RNA transcripts as template. Primed by the HTBI set, a first-round RT-PCR was run on the TCR CDR3. TCRdb processed the multiplex PCR reads anew with MiXCR; each CDR3 protein has one entry. The sample consists of 700,000 to 850,000 distinct CDR3 sequences, just over 35% of them appearing once. The receptor's source is a middle-aged woman with Graves' hyperthyroidism. The specimen sequenced was blood. This rearrangement joins TRBV12-3 or TRBV12-4 to TRBJ2-7; 7 bases align to TRBD2. The CDR3 DNA follows: TGTGCCAGCAGCCCAAGCGGGGCAGCAGGCCCCTACGAGCAGTACTTC. It translates to CASSPSGAAGPYEQYF.